The 8 T cell receptor beta chains reported below all come from one sample, sequenced in a study of T cells in Graves' hyperthyroidism and ophthalmopathy. Amplified regions were TCR beta CDR3 sequences from RNA transcripts. The study used the HTBI primer set for a first-round RT-PCR of the TCR CDR3. MiXCR was run by TCRdb on the multiplex PCR reads, yielding one entry per CDR3 protein. The table includes around 300,000 distinct CDR3 sequences, 11% to 15% detected once. The sample was blood. The receptor source for this set is a woman aged 25 to 39 with Graves' hyperthyroidism.

The chain joins TRBV27 to TRBJ1-5; TRBD1 is a possible D gene (5 bases). Trimming removed 8 bases at V and 2 bases at J, with 13 bases between. The CDR3 length is 14 residues. Germline V gives CDR1 MNHEY, CDR2 SMNVEV (reference sequence). The CDR3 spells CASRGNLGNQPQHF. CDR3 in DNA: TGTGCCAGCCGGGGGAATCTGGGCAATCAGCCCCAGCATTTT.

This clonotype was detected many times. No DNA is shown, since the ends of the CDR3 on it are uncertain; the CDR3 is the one TCRdb lists. This chain uses TRBV7-8 with TRBJ2-5; the table's D call, TRBD1, was not checked against the DNA. From germline, CDR1 is SGHVS and CDR2 FQNEAQ. The CDR3 is 14 amino acids long, termini counted. The CDR3 protein is CASTSVGREETQYF.

The V gene is TRBV19, the J gene TRBJ2-1, with TRBD2 matching over 8 bases. Germline CDR1 reads LNHDA; CDR2 reads SQIVND (reference sequence). CDR3 length: 14 amino acids. V lost 3 bases and J lost 2; bases outside the gene matches: 0. CDR3 sequence (DNA): TGTGCCAGTAGTATGCGGGGGGCCTACAATGAGCAGTTCTTC. It codes for CASSMRGAYNEQFF. The full variable domain, in which reference TRBV19 and TRBJ2-1 provide the parts outside the CDR3, is DGGITQSPKYLFRKEGQNVTLSCEQNLNHDAMYWYRQDPGQGLRLIYYSQIVNDFQKGDIAEGYSVSREKKESFPLTVTSAQKNPTAFYLCASSMRGAYNEQFFGPGTRLTVL.

In its sample, this clonotype was seen many times. The chain couples TRBV12-3 or TRBV12-4 to TRBJ1-5; D unresolved. The CDR3 is made up of 14 amino acids. Trimming cost V 5 bases and J 2 bases, with 10 bases left between them. CDR3 amino acids: CASSAVAGNQPQHF. The CDR3, as DNA: TGTGCCAGCAGTGCCGTTGCGGGCAATCAGCCCCAGCATTTT.

This rearrangement joins TRBV18 to TRBJ2-1; D is perhaps TRBD2 (6 bases). Germline V gene lookup returns CDR1 KGHSH and CDR2 LQKENI. Between the trimmed V and J ends, which lost 3 bases and 9 bases, there was a span of 15 bases. CDR3 length: 14 amino acids. CDR3 amino acids: CASSPAGSTGEQFF. In nucleotides, the CDR3 is TGTGCCAGCTCACCCGCGGGGTCTACAGGTGAGCAGTTCTTC.

V and J are TRBV20-1 and TRBJ1-4; weak D call: TRBD1 (6 bases). The CDR3 contains 14 residues. Trimming took 3 bases from V and 7 from J, leaving 15 bases between them. The V gene's germline CDR1 is DFQATT and CDR2 SNEGSKA (reference sequence). In nucleotides, the CDR3 is TGCAGTGCTAGTAACCGGGACAATGGTGAAAAACTGTTTTTT. This gives the protein CSASNRDNGEKLFF.

Ten or more counts support this clonotype. The chain couples TRBV7-9 to TRBJ1-6; possibly TRBD1 for D (5 bases). With 2 bases removed from V and 10 bases from J, the gap between germline ends came to 12 bases. The germline CDR1 and CDR2 sequences are SEHNR and FQNEAQ (reference sequence). CDR3 size: 14 residues. In DNA, the CDR3 is TGTGCCAGCAGCTTATCAGGGTCTCACTCACCCCTCCACTTT. The encoded protein is CASSLSGSHSPLHF.

This clonotype was picked up many times. This chain connects TRBV7-2 to TRBJ2-1; the match to TRBD2 covers 11 bases. The CDR3 length is 15 residues. CDR1 and CDR2 from the germline V gene are SGHTA and FQGNSA. With 5 bases clipped from V and 5 bases from J, the junction kept 5 bases outside the gene matches. The chain's CDR3 is CASSQPGLADNEQFF. The CDR3 coding sequence is TGTGCCAGCAGCCAGCCGGGACTAGCGGACAATGAGCAGTTCTTC.